Each of the 9 T cell receptor beta chains below was sequenced from the same sample in a study of siplizumab effects on memory and regulatory T cells. The repertoire was sequenced with immunoSEQ multiplex PCR; TCRdb's copy has only in-frame clones and lacks some. Here the sample spans about 100,000 clones, about 94% being singletons. What was sequenced was non-Treg CD4+ T cells sorted from blood. These receptors were collected from a human donor in good health.

As concerns this clone: The sample carries other DNA sequences with the same CDR3. CDR3 loop: CASSPPAGEQFF. In DNA form, the CDR3 reads TGTGCCAGTAGCCCGCCGGCCGGTGAGCAGTTCTTC. The rearrangement uses TRBV7-3 and TRBJ2-1; the D is unclear. With 9 bases removed from V and 9 bases from J, the gap between germline ends came to 15 bases. CDR1 is SGHTA and CDR2 is FQGTGA in the germline V gene. The CDR3 length is 12 residues.

This chain connects TRBV27 to TRBJ2-2; TRBD2 matches 12 bases. This CDR3 contains 16 residues. V gave up 3 bases and J gave up 8 bases; unmatched junction bases: 7. CDR1 is MNHEY, CDR2 SMNVEV, per germline (reference sequence). The CDR3 protein is CASSFGLAGPWGELFF. The CDR3 coding sequence is TGTGCCAGCAGTTTCGGACTAGCGGGACCGTGGGGGGAGCTGTTTTTT.

The chain joins TRBV5-4 to TRBJ1-2; TRBD1 matches 9 bases. V trimming: 3 bases; J trimming: 8 bases; junction bases outside the gene matches: 8. Per germline, CDR1 SGHNT and CDR2 YYREEE (reference sequence). CDR3 length: 14 residues. The CDR3 DNA reads as TGTGCCAGCAGCTGGGGGACAGGGCTTGAGGGCTACACCTTC. Translated: CASSWGTGLEGYTF.

The chain has TRBV10-3 and TRBJ2-1; 9 bases are a match to TRBD2. The V segment lost 4 bases and the J segment 4 bases; nucleotides outside the gene matches: 5. The CDR3 contains 15 residues. Looked up from germline, CDR1 is ENHRY and CDR2 is SYGVKD. CDR3 residues: CAISAQAGGYNEQFF. The CDR3 DNA sequence: TGTGCCATCAGTGCTCAAGCGGGAGGTTACAATGAGCAGTTCTTC.

The gene calls are TRBV10-3 and TRBJ2-7; D is uncertain. The CDR3 contains 14 residues. The V end lost 7 bases, the J end lost 4 bases, and 17 bases lay between the germline ends. The germline gives CDR1 ENHRY, CDR2 SYGVKD. CDR3 region: CAIMRTESTYEQYF. The CDR3, as DNA: TGTGCCATCATGAGGACGGAGAGCACATACGAGCAGTACTTC.

The chain couples TRBV2 to TRBJ2-1; the match to TRBD1 covers 7 bases. The trim removed 6 bases at V and 0 bases at J, leaving 5 bases unmatched. The CDR3 contains 15 residues. The germline gives CDR1 SNHLY, CDR2 FYNNEI. CDR3 nucleotides: TGTGCCAGCAGGGCAGACAGGGCCTCCTACAATGAGCAGTTCTTC. It encodes CASRADRASYNEQFF.

The genes are TRBV25-1 and TRBJ2-7; TRBD1 matches 7 bases. Trimming at V came to 3 bases and at J to 3 bases, leaving 5 bases not matched to a gene. The CDR3 covers 14 residues. CDR1 and CDR2 (germline): MGHDK, SYGVNS. Here the CDR3 DNA reads TGTGCCAGCAGTGACCAGGGACAGAACTACGAGCAGTACTTC. Its protein product is CASSDQGQNYEQYF.

The chain couples TRBV28 to TRBJ1-1; D gene ambiguous. Trimming took off 1 base at V and 1 base at J, with 7 bases between the two ends. From germline, CDR1 is MDHEN and CDR2 SYDVKM. The CDR3 has 14 amino acids. The CDR3 DNA follows: TGTGCCAGCAGTTTATTGCGGGAGAACACTGAAGCTTTCTTT. Translation gives CASSLLRENTEAFF.

The chain employs TRBV5-4 and TRBJ2-1; 9 nucleotides match TRBD2. The CDR3 is 15 amino acids. Germline V lookup: CDR1 SGHNT, CDR2 YYREEE (reference sequence). V lost 0 bases to trimming and J lost 7 bases; unmatched junction nucleotides: 5. The CDR3 is CASSLALAGTNEQFF. The DNA for the CDR3 is TGTGCCAGCAGCTTGGCCCTAGCGGGGACAAATGAGCAGTTCTTC.